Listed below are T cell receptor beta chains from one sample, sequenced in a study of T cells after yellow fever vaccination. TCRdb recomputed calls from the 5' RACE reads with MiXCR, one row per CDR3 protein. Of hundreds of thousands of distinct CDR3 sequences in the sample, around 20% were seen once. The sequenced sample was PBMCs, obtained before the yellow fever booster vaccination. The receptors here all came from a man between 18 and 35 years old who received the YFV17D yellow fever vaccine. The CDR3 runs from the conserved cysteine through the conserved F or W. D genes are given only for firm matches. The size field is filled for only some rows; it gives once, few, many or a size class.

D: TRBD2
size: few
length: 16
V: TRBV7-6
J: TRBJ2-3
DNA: TGTGCCAGCAGCTTTTCTAGCGGGGTAATCCGAGATACGCAGTATTTT
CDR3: CASSFSSGVIRDTQYF

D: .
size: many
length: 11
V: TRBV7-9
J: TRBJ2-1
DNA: TGTGCCGGGGCTCCCTACAATGAGCAGTTCTTC
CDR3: CAGAPYNEQFF

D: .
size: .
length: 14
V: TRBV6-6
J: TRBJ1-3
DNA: TGTGCCAGCAGTCCCAGCCCGGGGGCTGACACCATATATTTT
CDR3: CASSPSPGADTIYF

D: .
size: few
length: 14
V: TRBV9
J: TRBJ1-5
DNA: TGTGCCAGCAGCTCAGATCAGGGCAATCAGCCCCAGCATTTT
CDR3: CASSSDQGNQPQHF

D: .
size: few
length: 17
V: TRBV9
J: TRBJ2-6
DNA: TGTGCCAGCAGCGTAGTGCGAGGGAACTCTGGGGCCAACGTCCTGACTTTC
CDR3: CASSVVRGNSGANVLTF

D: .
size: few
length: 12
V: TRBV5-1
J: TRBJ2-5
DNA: TGCGCCAGCGTGGGGTGGACGGAGACCCAGTACTTC
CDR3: CASVGWTETQYF

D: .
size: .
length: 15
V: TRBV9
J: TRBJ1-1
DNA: TGTGCCAGCAGCGTCGGGGGTACGTCGAACACTGAAGCTTTCTTT
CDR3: CASSVGGTSNTEAFF

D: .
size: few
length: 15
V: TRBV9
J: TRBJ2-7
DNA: TGTGCCAGCAGCATGGGGGCCGCCCCGACCTACGAGCAGTACTTC
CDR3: CASSMGAAPTYEQYF

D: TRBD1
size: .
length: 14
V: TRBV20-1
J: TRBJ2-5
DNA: TGCAGTGCTAGAGATTACAGGGGAAAAGAGACCCAGTACTTC
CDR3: CSARDYRGKETQYF

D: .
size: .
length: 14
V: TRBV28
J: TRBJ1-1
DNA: TGTGCCAGCAGTGGGGGACTTATGAACACTGAAGCTTTCTTT
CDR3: CASSGGLMNTEAFF

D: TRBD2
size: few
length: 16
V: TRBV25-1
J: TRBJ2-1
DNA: TGTGCCAGCAGTGATAGCGGGGGATGGTCCTACAATGAGCAGTTCTTC
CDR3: CASSDSGGWSYNEQFF

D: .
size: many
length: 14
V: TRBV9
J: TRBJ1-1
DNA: TGTGCCAGCAGCCAAGGGACGGCGAACACTGAAGCTTTCTTT
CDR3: CASSQGTANTEAFF

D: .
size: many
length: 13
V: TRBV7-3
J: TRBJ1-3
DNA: TGTGCCAGCAGCTTAGTAGACGGGGACACCATATATTTT
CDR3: CASSLVDGDTIYF

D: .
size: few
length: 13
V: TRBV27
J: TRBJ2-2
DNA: TGTGCCAGCAGACTCTGGGGTACCGGGGAGCTGTTTTTT
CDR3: CASRLWGTGELFF

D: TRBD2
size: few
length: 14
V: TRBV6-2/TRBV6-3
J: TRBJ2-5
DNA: TGTGCCAGCAGGAGGCCTAGCGGCCAAGAGACCCAGTACTTC
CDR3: CASRRPSGQETQYF

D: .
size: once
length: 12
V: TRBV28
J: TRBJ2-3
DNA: TGTGCCAGCAGTTCCCCCCGGCGTACGCAGTATTTT
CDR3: CASSSPRRTQYF

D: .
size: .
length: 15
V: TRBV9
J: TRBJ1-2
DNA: TGTGCCAGCAGCGTAGCCCTGGGCCGGGACTATGGCTACACCTTC
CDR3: CASSVALGRDYGYTF

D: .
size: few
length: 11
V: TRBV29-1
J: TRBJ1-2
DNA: TGCAGCGTCATCACGGGGGATGGCTACACCTTC
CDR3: CSVITGDGYTF

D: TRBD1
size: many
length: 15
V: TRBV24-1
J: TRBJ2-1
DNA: TGTGCCACCAGTCAACCGGGACAGGGGTCCGATGAGCAGTTCTTC
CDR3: CATSQPGQGSDEQFF

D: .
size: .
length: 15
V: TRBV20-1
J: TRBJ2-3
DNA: TGCAGTGCTAGTACGCGTGACGGCCTCACAGATACGCAGTATTTT
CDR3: CSASTRDGLTDTQYF

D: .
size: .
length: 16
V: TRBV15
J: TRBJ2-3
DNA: TGTGCCACCAGCAGGGAACGGGATTATGGCACAGATACGCAGTATTTT
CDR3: CATSRERDYGTDTQYF

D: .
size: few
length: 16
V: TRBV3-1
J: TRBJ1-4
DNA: TGTGCCAGCAGCCAAGGCCCCTTCGGGGTTCGCGAAAAACTGTTTTTT
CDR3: CASSQGPFGVREKLFF

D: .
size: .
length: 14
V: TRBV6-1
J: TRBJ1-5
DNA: TGTGCCAGCACCAGGGAAGGGGGTTCTCAGCCCCAGCATTTT
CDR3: CASTREGGSQPQHF

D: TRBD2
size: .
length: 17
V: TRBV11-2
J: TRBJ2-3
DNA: TGTGCCAGCAGCCTGCGGCCCGGGACGGGGGGTATGGATACGCAGTATTTT
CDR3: CASSLRPGTGGMDTQYF

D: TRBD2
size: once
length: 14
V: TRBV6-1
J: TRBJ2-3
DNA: TGTGCCAGCAGTGCCGGGACTAGCCCAGATACGCAGTATTTT
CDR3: CASSAGTSPDTQYF

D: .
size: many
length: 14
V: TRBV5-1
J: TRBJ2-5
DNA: TGCGCCAGCAGCTTGGGGGGCACCCAAGAGACCCAGTACTTC
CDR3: CASSLGGTQETQYF

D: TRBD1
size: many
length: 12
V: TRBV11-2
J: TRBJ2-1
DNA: TGTGCCAGCAGCCTAGACAGGGACGAGCAGTTCTTC
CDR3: CASSLDRDEQFF

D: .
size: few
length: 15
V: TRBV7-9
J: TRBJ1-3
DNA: TGTGCCAGCAGCTTTTCGGGGGGAGCTGGAAACACCATATATTTT
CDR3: CASSFSGGAGNTIYF